This TCR beta chain came from a study of Ad26.COV2.S vaccination and SARS-CoV-2 variants. Repertoires were generated with immunoSEQ multiplex PCR, while TCRdb's copy carries only in-frame clones and drops some. Of roughly 350,000 clones listed, 75% to 90% are singletons. Regarding treatment: roughly 19 received Ad26.COV2.S at low or high dose, single or two shots; several received placebo; per-sample allocation not given. Sampling occurred on day 63 after the first vaccine or placebo injection. The germline V and J ends were trimmed by 2 bases and 3 bases, with 9 bases remaining between them. Germline-derived CDR1 and CDR2 are SGHRS and YFSETQ. The CDR3 contains 14 residues.

The clonotype was recovered from a person aged 18 to 65 who received the Ad26.COV2.S COVID-19 vaccine or a placebo. The rearrangement joins TRBV5-1 to TRBJ1-5, with unresolved D. Sequencing used peripheral blood, obtained in a trial of Ad26.COV2.S vaccine versus placebo. In DNA form, the CDR3 reads TGCGCCAGCAGCTTAGGAGGTTCCAATCAGCCCCAGCATTTT. Its protein is CASSLGGSNQPQHF.